The T cell receptor beta chain under discussion was sequenced for a study of OX40 agonist ivuxolimab in advanced cancers. Regarding the complete study: Ivuxolimab was a fully human IgG2 agonistic monoclonal antibody targeting the costimulatory receptor OX40 (CD134). The dose-escalation cohort was around 83% male with a mean age of about 65 years, ranging from 23 to 79. Three dose-escalation patients achieved partial responses, one with hepatocellular carcinoma and two with cutaneous melanoma. Patients were allowed to have had prior anti-PD-1, anti-PD-L1 or anti-CTLA-4 therapy, and roughly 40% of the dose-escalation patients had previously received checkpoint inhibitors. Of the approximately 50 dose-escalation patients, hepatocellular carcinoma was present in about 20, melanoma in approximately 15, renal cell carcinoma in 9 and head and neck cancer in 9. The purpose of peripheral TCRbeta sequencing was to test whether ivuxolimab changed TCR sequence diversity and led to clonal T-cell expansion. The monotherapy dose-escalation portion (N = 52 patients) of the phase I ivuxolimab trial is reported in the paper. Intravenous ivuxolimab was administered to patients every 2 weeks at six dose levels: 0.01, 0.1, 0.3, 1.5, 3 and 10 mg/kg.

Reading from cysteine to phenylalanine, the CDR3 counts 16 amino acids. Only the CDR3 DNA is retained, 48 bases long and in frame from the first base. Trimming removed 8 bases from V and 1 base from J; the gene matches leave 6 bases unexplained. CDR1 and CDR2 (SGHAT, FQDESV) derive from the germline V gene (reference sequence). This clone was counted once. What this receptor recognizes is not known. No qualities accompany the bases; no much larger clone lies one base away. Overall results and qualifications from the work: At doses of 0.1 to 3.0 mg/kg, clonal expansion of both CD4+ and CD8+ blood T cells was observed from baseline to week 6. Low levels of normalized T-cell clonal expansion were also seen in some nonresponding patients. After ivuxolimab, CD8+ T cells had more expanded clones than CD4+ T cells on average. In the 0.1-3.0 mg/kg groups, partial responders had among the lowest normalized peripheral clonal expansion, particularly in CD8+ T cells. The antigen specificity of the clonally expanded peripheral T cells was not determined.

The trial excluded patients who had a history of autoimmune disease or who were on systemic immunosuppression. In every dose cohort, peripheral blood was drawn for TCR sequencing at baseline, cycle 4 day 1, and cycle 7 day 1. The samples were drawn from a first-in-human, open-label, multicenter phase I dose-escalation trial of ivuxolimab. The trial enrolled adults with locally advanced or metastatic head and neck squamous cell, hepatocellular, melanoma or renal cell carcinoma. CD4+ and CD8+ T cells were sorted separately from peripheral blood before TCR sequencing. For sequencing of the TCRbeta CDR3 region, genomic DNA was extracted from the sorted cells. The immunoSEQ Assay was used for sequencing of TCRbeta CDR3 regions. TCRdb took this table from immuneACCESS and kept in-frame rearrangements with V and J called. Such tables lack part of the clones; where checked against another copy, unresolved V genes explain under half of the gap, and the rest is unexplained. The sample has 55,000 to 75,000 clones on record, about nine tenths of them singletons. The leading ten clones occupy 25% of the sample.

This sequence uses TRBV11-1 and TRBJ2-6, with 9 bases matching TRBD1. The sample here was CD4+ or CD8+ T cells sorted from blood, taken in a trial of the OX40 agonist ivuxolimab. This clonotype originated in an adult with an advanced solid tumor such as melanoma, head and neck, liver or kidney cancer. The CDR3 protein: CASGGQGYSGANVLTF. At the DNA level, the sequence is TGTGCCAGCGGAGGACAGGGGTATTCTGGGGCCAACGTCCTGACTTTC. The CDR3 plus the reference TRBV11-1 and TRBJ2-6 genes for the other parts give the full variable domain: EAEVAQSPRYKITEKSQAVAFWCDPISGHATLYWYRQILGQGPELLVQFQDESVVDDSQLPKDRFSAERLKGVDSTLKIQPAELGDSAMYLCASGGQGYSGANVLTFGAGSRLTVL.